These 30 T cell receptor beta chains were all obtained from the same sample, sequenced in a study of tumor-infiltrating lymphocytes in primary liver carcinoma. Blood RNA was derived from unsorted whole blood, and germline DNA was extracted too. A constant-region primer served to make TCR beta cDNA from around 540 ng total RNA. ARM-PCR was slightly modified, and three nested multiplex PCR rounds with it gave rise to the TCR beta libraries. Running about 11 cycles apiece, the first two PCR rounds relied on TRBV1-TRBV30 forward primers together with a C-beta reverse primer. TCRdb reprocessed the multiplex PCR reads with MiXCR, giving one entry per CDR3 protein. The table shows about 300,000 distinct CDR3 sequences, with 60% to 80% occurring only once. Material: peripheral blood. These receptors came from a man aged 35 to 55 with primary liver carcinoma and hepatitis B virus infection.

Notes on this clonotype: Germline and junction disagree at one end, which may indicate a read error. V and J are TRBV5-4 and TRBJ2-1; D is uncertain. This CDR3 region has 12 residues. From germline, CDR1 is SGHNT and CDR2 YYREEE (reference sequence). DNA for the CDR3: TGTGGCAGCAGCTTGGTATCCAGTGAGCAGTTCTTC. This translates into CGSSLVSSEQFF.

This clonotype was counted a few times. V usage is TRBV7-9 and J usage is TRBJ2-5; 10 nucleotides align to TRBD1. Germline values: CDR1 SEHNR, CDR2 FQNEAQ (reference sequence). V trimming: 5 bases; J trimming: 3 bases; junction bases outside the gene matches: 6. The CDR3 spans 15 residues. In DNA form, the CDR3 reads TGTGCCAGCAGCCGGGACAGGGGTACCGAAGAGACCCAGTACTTC. Translation: CASSRDRGTEETQYF.

This clonotype turned up a few times. The chain couples TRBV5-4 to TRBJ2-1; the D gene is possibly TRBD2 (6 bases). This CDR3 has 13 amino acids. V was shortened by 6 bases and J by 8 bases, with 15 bases between the two germline ends. CDR1 is SGHNT and CDR2 is YYREEE in the germline V gene (reference sequence). The CDR3 sequence: CASIGGSPYEQFF. CDR3 coding DNA: TGTGCCAGCATTGGGGGGTCTCCCTATGAGCAGTTCTTC.

Regarding this clonotype: Compared with germline, one end of the junction differs, possibly owing to a read error. This chain uses TRBV6-2 or TRBV6-3 with TRBJ2-2, with D possibly being TRBD1 (5 bases). The CDR3 loop spans 15 amino acids. In germline, CDR1 is MNHEY, CDR2 SVGEGT. The CDR3 loop reads CACRRSGSNTGELFF. DNA of the CDR3: TGTGCCTGCAGAAGGTCAGGGTCGAACACCGGGGAGCTGTTTTTT.

This clonotype occurred many times. The gene calls are TRBV6-1 and TRBJ2-7, with unresolved D. The germline CDR1 and CDR2 sequences are MNHNS and SASEGT. The ends were cut back, 7 bases at V and 3 bases at J, with 25 bases in the middle. CDR3 length: 17 amino acids. The CDR3 nucleotides read TGTGCCAGCACCCAGGACCGAGGACGGCAGACTTACTACGAGCAGTACTTC. Encoded protein: CASTQDRGRQTYYEQYF.

This rearrangement joins TRBV4-1 to TRBJ1-1; possibly TRBD1 for D (5 bases). The germline V gene encodes CDR1 MGHRA and CDR2 YSYEKL. The CDR3 extends over 18 amino acids. V gave up 0 bases and J gave up 1 base, with 18 bases separating them. The CDR3 loop is CASSQDWDSRRSNTEAFF. DNA for the CDR3: TGCGCCAGCAGCCAAGATTGGGACTCCCGGCGGTCGAACACTGAAGCTTTCTTT.

As concerns this clonotype: Compared with germline, one end of the junction differs, possibly owing to a read error. The CDR3 coding sequence is TGTGCCAGCAGCCAAGTAGAACATGGGGCTGTAAATGACCAGTTCTTC. Residues: CASSQVEHGAVNDQFF. The chain links TRBV4-2 to TRBJ2-1, with D tentatively TRBD1 (5 bases). Per germline, CDR1 LGHNA and CDR2 YNFKEQ. There are 16 residues in the CDR3.

This clonotype was seen a few times. V is TRBV30 and J is TRBJ2-1, with 12 bases fitting TRBD2. In germline, CDR1 is GTSNPN, CDR2 SVGIG (reference sequence). J lost 10 bases, V lost 5 bases, and 9 bases had no gene match. The CDR3 runs to 14 residues. CDR3 residues: CAWSHGLAGKEQFF. CDR3 bases: TGTGCCTGGTCGCACGGACTAGCGGGAAAAGAGCAGTTCTTC.

This clonotype was observed many times. The V and J genes are TRBV7-9 and TRBJ1-1, with a weak D call TRBD1 (6 bases). Trimming took off 6 bases at V and 1 base at J, with 12 bases between the two ends. Per germline, CDR1 SEHNR and CDR2 FQNEAQ (reference sequence). The CDR3 has 14 residues. Here the CDR3 reads CASSGGQWNTEAFF. For the CDR3, the DNA is TGTGCCAGCAGTGGCGGACAGTGGAACACTGAAGCTTTCTTT.

Regarding this clonotype: A much bigger clone sits one base away, suggesting this may be a read error. The rearrangement links TRBV5-6 to TRBJ2-1; possibly TRBD2 for D (6 bases). CDR1 and CDR2 (germline): SGHDT, YYEEEE. The CDR3 sequence is 17 residues long. In DNA, the CDR3 is TGTGCCAGAAGCTTGGAAGCGACTAGACTTTTCGACAATGAGCAGTTCTTC. Its translation is CARSLEATRLFDNEQFF.

The genes are TRBV5-1 and TRBJ1-4; 7 nucleotides align to TRBD1. The CDR3 has 16 residues. Germline lookup yields CDR1 SGHRS and CDR2 YFSETQ. The J segment lost 3 bases and the V segment lost 2 bases, leaving 7 bases of the junction unmatched. The CDR3 DNA follows: TGCGCCAGCAGCTTCGTCTCCGGGACAGCTAATGAAAAACTGTTTTTT. This sequence encodes CASSFVSGTANEKLFF.

As for this clonotype: This likely comes from a read error, as the CDR3 has no conserved phenylalanine or tryptophan at its end. This chain joins TRBV7-4 and TRBJ2-4; D gene uncertain. Germline V gene data show CDR1 as SGHVT and CDR2 as SQSDAQ. The CDR3 totals 15 residues. Deletions cut 2 bases from V and 3 bases from J, with 11 bases between. CDR3 nucleotides: TGTGCCAGCAGCTTAAGGTCCCCGGGCAAAAACATTCAGTACCTC. Residues: CASSLRSPGKNIQYL.

As concerns this clonotype: One end of the junction is discordant with germline, which a read error may explain. The gene calls are TRBV11-3 and TRBJ2-2; maybe TRBD2 (5 bases). CDR1 SGHNT and CDR2 YENEEA come from the germline V gene. The CDR3 has 16 amino acids. The CDR3 reads CASSLYAGANTGEPFF. In nucleotides, the CDR3 is TGTGCCAGCAGCCTCTACGCGGGCGCGAACACCGGGGAGCCGTTTTTT.

With regard to this clonotype: This CDR3 fails to terminate in the conserved phenylalanine or tryptophan, so it likely reflects a read error. The chain combines TRBV4-3 with TRBJ2-5, with D uncertain. This CDR3 has 16 residues. CDR1 LGHNA and CDR2 YSLEER come from the germline V gene. Trimming shortened V by 0 bases and J by 9 bases, and 20 bases separated the two germline ends. The CDR3 sequence: CASSQEGNLPGMAQYS. In nucleotides, the CDR3 is TGCGCCAGCAGCCAAGAGGGGAACCTCCCCGGTATGGCCCAGTACTCC.

This clonotype was seen ten or more times. The J gene is TRBJ2-5, the V gene TRBV29-1; a possible D gene is TRBD1 (6 bases). Looked up from germline, CDR1 is SQVTM and CDR2 is ANQGSEA. CDR3 size: 12 residues. The V gene lost 7 bases and the J gene lost 1 base, with 10 bases spanning the gap. The CDR3 nucleotides read TGCAGCGCCGGACAGTTCCAAGAGACCCAGTACTTC. Translated: CSAGQFQETQYF.

This clonotype was counted a single time. This may come from a read error, since a much larger clone is one base off. The chain employs TRBV6-5 and TRBJ2-1; possibly TRBD1 for D (5 bases). CDR1 and CDR2 (germline): MNHEY, SVGAGI. This CDR3 has 12 residues. V was shortened by 10 bases and J by 9 bases, with 16 bases between the two germline ends. CDR3 DNA sequence: TGTGCCAACAGCACCTTAGGGGCTGAGCAGTTCTTC. Translating gives CANSTLGAEQFF.

This clonotype was detected once. Mismatch with germline at one junction end may stem from a read error. Here the CDR3 DNA reads TGTGTCAGCAGGTCTAGCGACAATGAACAGTTCTTC. Residues: CVSRSSDNEQFF. The chain is built from TRBV11-2 and TRBJ2-1; maybe TRBD2 (6 bases). Per the germline V gene, CDR1 is SGHAT and CDR2 is FQNNGV. CDR3 size: 12 residues.

A remark on this clonotype: The junction does not match germline at one end; this may be a read error. The rearrangement joins TRBV5-4 to TRBJ2-7; no clear D. CDR1 and CDR2 (germline): SGHNT, YYREEE (reference sequence). The CDR3 covers 13 residues. CDR3 coding DNA: TGTGCCAGCAGCTTAAGTCCCTCGAACGAGCAGCACTTC. The encoded protein is CASSLSPSNEQHF. Supplemented by reference TRBV5-4 and TRBJ2-7, the full variable domain reads ETGVTQSPTHLIKTRGQQVTLRCSSQSGHNTVSWYQQALGQGPQFIFQYYREEENGRGNFPPRFSGLQFPNYSSELNVNALELDDSALYLCASSLSPSNEQHFGPGTRLTVT.

As to this clonotype: A much larger clone lies a single base off, so this may be a read error. The chain recombines TRBV10-2 with TRBJ2-7; TRBD2 matches 9 bases. Trimming removed 4 bases from V and 0 bases from J; junction bases left unmatched: 10. Per germline, CDR1 WSHSY and CDR2 SAAADI. The CDR3 has 17 amino acids. CDR3 coding DNA: TGCGCCAGCAGTGGTAATCTAGCGGGACCTATCTCCTACGAGCAGTACTTC. Amino acid sequence: CASSGNLAGPISYEQYF.

On this clonotype itself: This may be a read error: a much more frequent sequence differs by one nucleotide. CDR3 region: CASCEHRTDTQYF. The CDR3 DNA reads as TGTGCCAGCTGTGAACACCGCACAGATACGCAGTATTTT. V usage is TRBV6-1 and J usage is TRBJ2-3; D unclear. The CDR3 is 13 amino acids. CDR1 and CDR2 (germline): MNHNS, SASEGT.

Points on this clonotype: Germline is not matched at one junction end, which may reflect a read error. The V call is TRBV6-1, the J call TRBJ1-2; D is uncertain. CDR3 size: 11 residues. The germline CDR1 and CDR2 sequences are MNHNS and SASEGT. In DNA form, the CDR3 reads TGTGCCAGCATCAGTAACTATGGCCACACCTTC. Protein product: CASISNYGHTF.

The chain joins TRBV6-1 to TRBJ2-4; 8 bases are shared with TRBD2. The CDR3 is 16 residues long. The germline gives CDR1 MNHNS, CDR2 SASEGT. The J segment lost 6 bases and the V segment lost 4 bases, leaving 11 bases of the junction unmatched. DNA of the CDR3: TGTGCCAGCAGTGCCACGGGGGGGTTCGGCAGAAACATTCAGTACTTC. This sequence encodes CASSATGGFGRNIQYF.

As to this clonotype: This may be a read error, as it is one base from a much larger clone. The chain has TRBV10-3 and TRBJ2-7, with 11 bases identical to TRBD2. This CDR3 comprises 16 residues. CDR1 is ENHRY, CDR2 SYGVKD, per germline. Germline trimming cut 2 bases from V and 2 bases from J; bases unmatched to any gene: 5. The CDR3 DNA reads as TGTGCCATCAGTGAGGCTCGACTAGCGGGAACCTACGAGCAGTACTTC. Translation: CAISEARLAGTYEQYF.

In the case of this clonotype: Since the CDR3 does not end with the conserved phenylalanine or tryptophan, this likely comes from a read error. The CDR3 DNA follows: TGTGCCAGCAGCTTAAACTTGAGCACTGAAGCTTTCTAT. Protein: CASSLNLSTEAFY. This chain joins TRBV11-2 and TRBJ1-1, with D unresolved. This CDR3 region has 13 residues. The V gene's germline CDR1 is SGHAT and CDR2 FQNNGV. V dropped 2 bases and J dropped 4 bases, with 8 bases sitting between them.

Note on this clonotype: A much larger clone differs from this one at a single base, so this may be a read error. This chain links TRBV12-5 with TRBJ2-1, with 14 nucleotides matching TRBD2. The germline gives CDR1 LGHNT, CDR2 FRNRAP. The junction had 3 bases not matched to a gene; V was cut back by 4 bases and J by 10 bases. The CDR3 is made up of 14 amino acids. Here the CDR3 reads CASGSGLAGDEQFF. As DNA, the CDR3 is TGTGCTAGTGGTTCGGGACTAGCGGGAGACGAGCAGTTCTTC. Variable domain in full (rest from reference TRBV12-5 and TRBJ2-1): DARVTQTPRHKVTEMGQEVTMRCQPILGHNTVFWYRQTMMQGLELLAYFRNRAPLDDSGMPKDRFSAEMPDATLATLKIQPSEPRDSAVYFCASGSGLAGDEQFFGPGTRLTVL.

For this clonotype: A much more abundant neighbour one base away suggests this may be a read error. The V call is TRBV5-4, the J call TRBJ2-5, with 8 bases that match TRBD1. The CDR3 is made up of 14 amino acids. Germline V gene sequence: CDR1 SGHNT, CDR2 YYREEE (reference sequence). This CDR3 reads CVSSSPGQGETQYF. CDR3 nucleotide sequence: TGTGTCAGCAGCTCCCCCGGACAGGGTGAGACCCAGTACTTC.

With regard to this clonotype: This may arise from a read error, as a much more abundant clone is one base away. The chain joins TRBV12-3 or TRBV12-4 to TRBJ2-5, with 8 bases identical to TRBD2. The junction had 9 bases not matched to a gene; V was cut back by 2 bases and J by 4 bases. This CDR3 is built from 16 residues. CDR3 bases: TGTGCCAGCAGTTTATACCGGGGACTAGGTGTAGAGACCCAGTACTTC. This codes for CASSLYRGLGVETQYF.

For this clonotype: Just one base apart from a much larger clone, this may be a read error. The chain couples TRBV10-3 to TRBJ2-7; D gene ambiguous. V was trimmed by 7 bases and J by 4 bases, leaving 14 bases between them. The germline CDR1 and CDR2 sequences are ENHRY and SYGVKD. This CDR3 has 13 amino acids. This CDR3 is CAITEGPGYEQYF. Written as DNA, the CDR3 is TGTGCCATCACTGAAGGACCCGGATACGAGCAGTACTTC.

For this clonotype: A read error may be the cause here, since a much bigger clone is one base away. The CDR3, as DNA: TGCGCCAGCAGCCAAGACAGGGGGCAGACTGAAGCTTTCTTT. Translating gives CASSQDRGQTEAFF. The chain couples TRBV4-3 to TRBJ1-1; 8 bases agree with TRBD1. The V gene's germline CDR1 is LGHNA and CDR2 YSLEER. The CDR3 totals 14 residues. V shed 0 bases and J 5 bases; nucleotides not matched to a gene: 2.

The chain employs TRBV5-1 and TRBJ2-1; TRBD2 agrees at 12 bases. This CDR3 region has 19 residues. V lost 3 bases and J lost 1; bases outside the gene matches: 11. Germline V CDR1 and CDR2: SGHRS, YFSETQ. The CDR3 region has the DNA TGCGCCAGCAGCTCGGGGCTAGCGGGAGGGCCGTTATCCTACAATGAGCAGTTCTTC. As protein: CASSSGLAGGPLSYNEQFF.